The present entry profiles one T cell receptor beta chain with its context. Its antigen is still unknown. The CDR3 has 14 amino acids. Per germline, CDR1 SGHNT and CDR2 YYREEE (reference sequence). Trimming removed 0 bases from V and 2 bases from J, with 9 bases in between. Sequencing was performed with immunoSEQ multiplex PCR; in TCRdb, only in-frame clones are kept and a portion is missing. The sample consists of approximately 840,000 clones, 90% to 97% of them appearing once. Positive CCR7 selection of CD45RO-negative cells yielded the naive CD8 cells, and terminally differentiated effector memory CD45RA+ cells were excluded. This specimen comes from a study of shared clonotypes between healthy human individuals. Study background: A donor's plate count was three for CD4 naive and three for CD4 memory; CD8 naive had two and CD8 memory one.

The study's findings and limits: Despite large depth, sorted-subset datasets appeared incompletely sequenced. Only blood was sampled; tissue repertoires likely differ. Relative to memory subsets, naive subsets generally showed larger estimated richness.

This sequence originates from a man under 40 in good health. The sequenced material came from naive CD8+ T cells sorted from blood. This rearrangement joins TRBV5-4 to TRBJ2-7; no reliable D call. CDR3 DNA: TGTGCCAGCAGCTTGGACAGTTTAACCTACGAGCAGTACTTC. This encodes CASSLDSLTYEQYF.